This T cell receptor (beta chain) was profiled in a study of T-cell reconstitution after alpha-beta-depleted transplantation in children. The CDR3 runs 15 residues. The germline V gene has CDR1 MNHEY and CDR2 SVGAGI. With V trimmed by 4 bases and J by 10 bases, 12 bases remained unmatched. The library targeted TCRbeta and was prepared with unique molecular identifiers. MiXCR was run by TCRdb on the PCR reads, yielding one entry per CDR3 protein. Here the sample spans nearly 550,000 distinct CDR3 sequences, around 16% being singletons. This clonotype was seen a handful of times. The sequencing used PBMCs from the stem cell graft donor, collected from the stem cell graft. This TCR came from a human donor who donated a stem cell graft to a child with acute lymphoblastic leukemia. This chain links TRBV6-5 with TRBJ1-1; 10 bases fit TRBD1. The CDR3 protein is CASSFAGTGVMTAFF. The CDR3, as DNA: TGTGCCAGCAGTTTTGCCGGGACAGGGGTGATGACAGCTTTCTTT.